A selection of T cell receptor beta chains follows, all from one sample in a study of T cell responses to AZD1222 COVID-19 vaccine. Only in-frame clones appear in the TCRdb table, and some are missing; sequencing was by immunoSEQ multiplex PCR. Here the sample spans under 80,000 clones, roughly 84% being singletons. The material sequenced was peripheral blood, taken on day 0 of AZD1222 vaccination. These receptors all come from an adult in good health. The CDR3 runs from the conserved cysteine through the conserved F or W. A D gene is named only where the DNA matches it firmly.

j_gene | v_gene | d_gene | CDR3aa
TRBJ2-3 | TRBV19 | - | CASSIDYYPTDTQYF
TRBJ2-2 | TRBV19 | - | CASSIWDDTGELFF
TRBJ1-1 | TRBV18 | TRBD1 | CASSPPGEQGAEAFF
TRBJ1-5 | TRBV12-3/TRBV12-4 | - | CASSLIPQPQHF
TRBJ1-4 | TRBV11-2 | TRBD1 | CASSRDSGREKLFF
TRBJ1-1 | TRBV7-9 | - | CASSLPVGGLKTEAFF
TRBJ1-1 | TRBV7-9 | - | CASSIGGNTEAFF
TRBJ2-2 | TRBV7-9 | - | CASSFGQYDTGELFF
TRBJ1-1 | TRBV18 | TRBD1 | CASSQGTGTEAFF
TRBJ2-7 | TRBV30 | - | CAINSGGWSYEQYF
TRBJ1-5 | TRBV21-1 | - | CASSKRTEEKAQHF
TRBJ1-1 | TRBV27 | - | CASRWEANTEAFF
TRBJ2-5 | TRBV25-1 | TRBD2 | CASSEFGEGETQYF
TRBJ2-5 | TRBV7-9 | TRBD1 | CASSSPGQGVETQYF
TRBJ1-1 | TRBV6-5 | TRBD1 | CASSPWDRGTEAFF
TRBJ2-7 | TRBV6-5 | TRBD2 | CASRRTSGRNEQYF
TRBJ2-1 | TRBV7-9 | - | CASSLVGRAGNEQFF
TRBJ1-2 | TRBV24-1 | - | CATQAPDPGVGYTF
TRBJ1-5 | TRBV18 | TRBD1 | CASSPDRDSNQPQHF
TRBJ2-7 | TRBV4-3 | - | CASSQLQGGSNEQYF
TRBJ1-2 | TRBV19 | - | CASRPGPHGYTF
TRBJ1-6 | TRBV3-1/TRBV3-2 | - | CASSQGPRMEPLHF
TRBJ2-5 | TRBV4-2 | - | CASSQEVGTQYF
TRBJ1-6 | TRBV28 | TRBD1 | CASTRQGLYSPLHF
TRBJ1-5 | TRBV24-1 | - | CATSDPRTINQPQHF
TRBJ1-6 | TRBV30 | - | CAWSTIGQTLYNSPLHF
TRBJ1-1 | TRBV30 | - | CAWMGLNTEAFF
TRBJ1-5 | TRBV7-9 | - | CASGSGGYRNQPQHF
TRBJ1-5 | TRBV7-9 | TRBD1 | CASSFTGTGLRGGNQPQHF
TRBJ2-2 | TRBV5-1 | - | CASSIEGLSRELFF
TRBJ2-7 | TRBV28 | - | CASSLRYEQYF
TRBJ2-7 | TRBV7-2 | - | CASSLAREGFYEQYF
TRBJ1-2 | TRBV28 | - | CASSLSGRRYNYGYTF
TRBJ1-4 | TRBV4-3 | TRBD1 | CASSQGDRWREKLFF
TRBJ2-7 | TRBV6-5 | TRBD2 | CASTSSGGFYEQYF
TRBJ1-2 | TRBV14 | - | CASSQERGTPYGYTF
TRBJ1-2 | TRBV10-2 | TRBD1 | CASTDRDYGYTF
TRBJ2-1 | TRBV4-2 | TRBD1 | CASGAGTGPYNEQFF
TRBJ1-4 | TRBV9 | - | CASTHSDVDEKLFF
TRBJ1-3 | TRBV7-2 | - | CASSLWGGNTIYF
TRBJ1-2 | TRBV12-3/TRBV12-4 | TRBD1 | CASRPTGVYGYTF
TRBJ1-1 | TRBV29-1 | - | CSASDTEAFF
TRBJ2-3 | TRBV3-1/TRBV3-2 | - | CASSPRPTSTDTQYF
TRBJ1-1 | TRBV19 | - | CASGQAFF
TRBJ2-1 | TRBV15 | TRBD2 | CATSHWAGGDNEQFF
TRBJ1-6 | TRBV3-1/TRBV3-2 | TRBD1 | CASNSQGSNSPLHF
TRBJ1-2 | TRBV7-2 | - | CASAPTASNYGYTF
TRBJ2-1 | TRBV6-5 | TRBD2 | CASSPEAGEENEQFF
TRBJ1-4 | TRBV19 | - | CASSSSGGAGREKLFF
TRBJ2-3 | TRBV10-3 | TRBD2 | CAISSGLAGGTDTQYF
TRBJ2-5 | TRBV5-1 | - | CASNHDTKAGETQYF
TRBJ2-1 | TRBV7-6 | - | CASSLASGTVLNEQFF
TRBJ2-1 | TRBV24-1 | - | CATSDPSGQGYNEQFF